This passage covers 14 T cell receptor beta chains from one sample sequenced in a study of cytomegalovirus exposure and HLA in healthy donors. Vbeta (60) and Jbeta (13) primers were used in the PCR. Produced via immunoSEQ multiplex PCR; TCRdb's table is partial and in-frame only. The sample has about 82,000 clones, roughly 80% seen once. Sequencing was done on a sample of PBMCs. Every receptor here comes from a human donor in good health.

V and J are TRBV6-5 and TRBJ1-2; D is undetermined. The ends were cut back, 2 bases at V and 8 bases at J, with 9 bases in the middle. The CDR3 has 12 residues. Germline V gene data show CDR1 as MNHEY and CDR2 as SVGAGI. CDR3 residues: CASSYGGVGYTF. The CDR3 DNA is TGTGCCAGCAGTTACGGCGGGGTCGGCTACACCTTC.

This clone turned up a few times. The CDR3 protein is CASSYEDRATNTEAFF. The CDR3 DNA sequence: TGTGCCAGCAGTTACGAAGACAGGGCCACGAACACTGAAGCTTTCTTT. The rearrangement joins TRBV6-5 to TRBJ1-1, with 7 nucleotides matching TRBD1. Germline CDR1 MNHEY, CDR2 SVGAGI. This CDR3 region has 16 residues. The junction had 7 bases not matched to a gene; V was cut back by 2 bases and J by 1 base.

V is TRBV5-1 and J is TRBJ2-7; 7 bases match TRBD2. CDR3 length: 15 amino acids. CDR1 SGHRS and CDR2 YFSETQ come from the germline V gene. V dropped 2 bases and J dropped 5; count of bases not matched to a gene: 10. In nucleotides, the CDR3 is TGCGCCAGCAGCTTTGGGGGGGGACCCGGTGACGAGCAGTACTTC. This sequence encodes CASSFGGGPGDEQYF.

The chain uses TRBV20-1 and TRBJ1-1; the D gene is possibly TRBD1 (6 bases). From germline, CDR1 is DFQATT and CDR2 SNEGSKA (reference sequence). The CDR3 runs 11 residues. V lost 1 base and J 8 bases, leaving 8 bases between the germline ends. DNA of the CDR3: TGCAGTGCTAGAGTGGACAGCGAAGCTTTCTTT. It codes for CSARVDSEAFF.

The rearrangement joins TRBV7-6 to TRBJ1-1; a weak D match, TRBD1 (5 bases). Deletions cut 7 bases from V and 1 base from J, with 22 bases between. The length of the CDR3 is 17 residues. Germline CDR1 is SGHVS and CDR2 is FNYEAQ. The chain's CDR3 is CASTRRGTHGKNTEAFF. CDR3 in DNA: TGTGCCAGCACCCGACGGGGGACTCATGGAAAGAACACTGAAGCTTTCTTT. The variable domain in full, completed from reference TRBV7-6 and TRBJ1-1, reads GAGVSQSPRYKVTKRGQDVALRCDPISGHVSLYWYRQALGQGPEFLTYFNYEAQQDKSGLPNDRFSAERPEGSISTLTIQRTEQRDSAMYRCASTRRGTHGKNTEAFFGQGTRLTVV.

The chain employs TRBV6-5 and TRBJ1-2; D call uncertain. There are 14 residues in the CDR3. Between the trimmed V and J ends, which lost 4 bases and 4 bases, there was a span of 13 bases. Germline V gene sequence: CDR1 MNHEY, CDR2 SVGAGI. The CDR3 loop is CASSSPREGYGYTF. The CDR3 coding sequence is TGTGCCAGCAGTTCACCCCGAGAGGGCTATGGCTACACCTTC.

V usage is TRBV4-1 and J usage is TRBJ2-3; 13 bases agree with TRBD2. V gave up 4 bases and J gave up 6 bases; unmatched junction bases: 4. Germline V gene sequence: CDR1 MGHRA, CDR2 YSYEKL. This CDR3 spans 15 amino acids. CDR3 bases: TGCGCCAGCAGCCGGGGACTAGCGGGGAGGGATACGCAGTATTTT. Amino acid sequence: CASSRGLAGRDTQYF.

V usage is TRBV6-5 and J usage is TRBJ2-7, with 7 nucleotides matching TRBD1. The CDR3 is made up of 13 amino acids. The germline gives CDR1 MNHEY, CDR2 SVGAGI. With V trimmed by 6 bases and J by 3 bases, 5 bases remained unmatched. As DNA, the CDR3 is TGTGCCAGCAGGTCCCGGGACAGCTACGAGCAGTACTTC. Translation: CASRSRDSYEQYF.

The V and J genes are TRBV5-1 and TRBJ2-7; 9 positions match TRBD1. This CDR3 comprises 15 residues. Germline assignment: CDR1 SGHRS and CDR2 YFSETQ. V was clipped by 4 bases and J by 3 bases; unmatched bases: 8. The CDR3 coding sequence is TGCGCCAGCAGCCCTAGGACAGGGGCGAACTACGAGCAGTACTTC. Amino acid sequence: CASSPRTGANYEQYF. Combining the CDR3 with reference TRBV5-1 and TRBJ2-7 gives the whole variable domain KAGVTQTPRYLIKTRGQQVTLSCSPISGHRSVSWYQQTPGQGLQFLFEYFSETQRNKGNFPGRFSGRQFSNSRSEMNVSTLELGDSALYLCASSPRTGANYEQYFGPGTRLTVT.

This clone showed up just once. V gene TRBV11-2 combines with J gene TRBJ2-7, with 10 bases matching TRBD2. V lost 1 base to trimming and J lost 0 bases; unmatched junction nucleotides: 3. Germline values: CDR1 SGHAT, CDR2 FQNNGV. This CDR3 spans 16 amino acids. CDR3 nucleotide sequence: TGTGCCAGCAGCTTAGTACTAGCGGGGATCTCCTACGAGCAGTACTTC. This translates into CASSLVLAGISYEQYF.

This sequence joins TRBV7-2 and TRBJ2-3, with TRBD2 matching 9 bases. CDR1 is SGHTA and CDR2 is FQGNSA in the germline V gene. CDR3 length: 16 amino acids. The trim removed 5 bases at V and 8 bases at J, leaving 14 bases unmatched. The CDR3: CASSPVEKAGGGTQYF. The DNA for the CDR3 is TGTGCCAGCAGCCCCGTGGAAAAAGCGGGGGGAGGTACGCAGTATTTT.

CDR3 protein: CASSAGGTLTYEQYF. The CDR3 DNA follows: TGTGCCAGCAGCGCAGGCGGGACCCTAACCTACGAGCAGTACTTC. The chain is built from TRBV7-6 and TRBJ2-7; D is possibly TRBD2 (6 bases). Trimming removed 5 bases from V and 2 bases from J, with 16 bases in between. The length of the CDR3 is 15 residues. Germline lookup yields CDR1 SGHVS and CDR2 FNYEAQ.

The chain links TRBV6-5 to TRBJ2-5; 10 bases match TRBD2. CDR1 and CDR2 (germline): MNHEY, SVGAGI. With V trimmed by 6 bases and J by 5 bases, 6 bases remained unmatched. The length of the CDR3 is 14 residues. The CDR3 region is CASRRTSGWETQYF. The CDR3, as DNA: TGTGCCAGCAGACGGACTAGCGGTTGGGAGACCCAGTACTTC.

The V and J genes are TRBV5-6 and TRBJ2-7, with TRBD2 matching 7 bases. CDR1 and CDR2 (germline): SGHDT, YYEEEE. V dropped 2 bases and J dropped 0; count of bases not matched to a gene: 5. This CDR3 comprises 15 residues. DNA of the CDR3: TGTGCCAGCAGCTTCCTCGGGAGGAGCTCCTACGAGCAGTACTTC. It specifies CASSFLGRSSYEQYF.